This T cell receptor (beta chain) was found in a study of blood T cell repertoires in COVID-19. Study-level background: Acute and convalescent COVID-19 samples came from the United States, Italy and Spain. T cells, B-cell-depleted T cells, or PBMCs provided the cDNA or gDNA that served as material.

This clone has only a few counts. Per the study methods: Using reference gene primer amplification, nucleated cell counts were estimated. The method was immunoSEQ multiplex PCR; TCRdb's version includes in-frame clones alone and lacks a portion of them. The V and J calls and clone size were taken over from that table, and D and trimming were inferred from the DNA. The top ten clones hold around 5.7% of a sample with some 200,000 clones, around 84% of them seen once. The V and J ends lost 0 bases and 5 bases, in that order; junction bases with no gene match: 8. There are 18 residues in the CDR3. The germline gives CDR1 WNHNN, CDR2 SYGVQD (reference sequence).

This chain connects TRBV10-1 to TRBJ2-7; TRBD2 matches at 15 bases. Material for sequencing was peripheral blood. This sequence originates from a man of 80 years or more with acute or convalescent COVID-19. The CDR3 protein is CASSESSGLAGGYHEQYV. The CDR3 region has the DNA TGCGCCAGCAGTGAGTCCTCCGGACTAGCGGGAGGGTACCACGAGCAGTACGTC.